The subject of this entry is one TCR beta chain. Its cognate antigen is unknown. The source of the sample is a study of T cells after yellow fever vaccination. This CDR3 has 12 amino acids. Germline-derived CDR1 and CDR2 are DFQATT and SNEGSKA (reference sequence). V shed 3 bases and J shed 3 bases, with 7 bases lying between them. From the 5' RACE reads, TCRdb called clonotypes with MiXCR, one entry per CDR3 protein. The sample consists of 400,000 or so distinct CDR3 sequences, around 20% of them appearing once. Whole-study findings and limits: Abundant bulk-population clonotypes could contaminate the FACS-sorted repertoires.

The sequence was collected from a man between 18 and 35 years old who received the YFV17D yellow fever vaccine. This sample comprised PBMCs, obtained before the yellow fever booster vaccination. This chain connects TRBV20-1 to TRBJ2-3; D uncertain. CDR3 coding DNA: TGCAGTGCTAGGGAGTGGACAGATACGCAGTATTTT. It encodes CSAREWTDTQYF.